Here is one T cell receptor (beta chain) with its context. No antigen is known for it. The data derive from a study of cytomegalovirus exposure and HLA in healthy donors. Whole-study results and caveats: For most subjects, TCR beta sequences were reported to predict HLA-A and HLA-B alleles with accuracy. Generally TCR sequences proved uncommon, though certain public TCRs appeared in numerous donors.

After removal of 4 bases from V and 6 bases from J, the junction contained 15 bases not matched to a gene. From germline, CDR1 is SGHDT and CDR2 YYEEEE. The CDR3 sequence is 17 residues long. PCR employed 60 Vbeta and 13 Jbeta primers. The assay was immunoSEQ multiplex PCR, and TCRdb's table has in-frame clones only and misses some. The data contain 150,000 to 180,000 clones, 65% to 90% of them singletons. Sample: PBMCs. This sequence was found in a woman aged 50 to 65 in good health and CMV-seropositive. The chain carries TRBV5-6 and TRBJ2-2; 7 bases are a match to TRBD1. The CDR3 bases are TGTGCCAGCAGCGAGACCGGGACAGAATTTCTGTCCGGGGAGCTGTTTTTT. Translated: CASSETGTEFLSGELFF.